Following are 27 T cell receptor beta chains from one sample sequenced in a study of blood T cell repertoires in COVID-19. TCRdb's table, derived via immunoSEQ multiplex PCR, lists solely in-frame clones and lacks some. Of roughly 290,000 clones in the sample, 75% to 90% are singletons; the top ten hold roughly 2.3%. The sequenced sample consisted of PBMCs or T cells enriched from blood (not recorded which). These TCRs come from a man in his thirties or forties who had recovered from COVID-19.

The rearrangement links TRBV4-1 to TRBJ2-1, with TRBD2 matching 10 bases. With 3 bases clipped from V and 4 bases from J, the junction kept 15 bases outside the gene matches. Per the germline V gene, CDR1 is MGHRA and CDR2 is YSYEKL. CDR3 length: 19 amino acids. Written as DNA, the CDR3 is TGCGCCAGCAGCCAGGTCCACGGAGGTATAGCGGGGGGATACAATGAGCAGTTCTTC. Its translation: CASSQVHGGIAGGYNEQFF.

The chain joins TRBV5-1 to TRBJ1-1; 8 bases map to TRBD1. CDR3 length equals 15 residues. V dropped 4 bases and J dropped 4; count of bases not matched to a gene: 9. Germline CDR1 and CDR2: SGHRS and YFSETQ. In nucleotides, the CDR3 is TGCGCCAGCAGCGCGCAGGGGGCTTCGAGCACTGAAGCTTTCTTT. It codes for CASSAQGASSTEAFF.

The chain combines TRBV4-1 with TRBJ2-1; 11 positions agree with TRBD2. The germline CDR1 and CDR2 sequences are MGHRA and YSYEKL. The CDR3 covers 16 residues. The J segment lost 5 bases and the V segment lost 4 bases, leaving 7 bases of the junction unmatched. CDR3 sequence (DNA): TGCGCCAGCAGCCGGAAACTAGCGGGGGCACACAATGAGCAGTTCTTC. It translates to CASSRKLAGAHNEQFF.

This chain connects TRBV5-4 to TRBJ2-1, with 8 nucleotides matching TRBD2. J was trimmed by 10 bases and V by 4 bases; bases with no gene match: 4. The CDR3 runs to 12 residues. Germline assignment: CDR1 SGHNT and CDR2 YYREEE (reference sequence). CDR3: CASSPTSGEQFF. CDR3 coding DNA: TGTGCCAGCAGCCCAACTAGCGGCGAGCAGTTCTTC.

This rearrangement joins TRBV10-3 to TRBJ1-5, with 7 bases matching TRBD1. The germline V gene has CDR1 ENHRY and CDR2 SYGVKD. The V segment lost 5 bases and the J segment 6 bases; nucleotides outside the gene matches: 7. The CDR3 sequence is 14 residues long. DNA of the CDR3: TGTGCCATCAGTACCAACAGGGGTGGTCAGCCCCAGCATTTT. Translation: CAISTNRGGQPQHF.

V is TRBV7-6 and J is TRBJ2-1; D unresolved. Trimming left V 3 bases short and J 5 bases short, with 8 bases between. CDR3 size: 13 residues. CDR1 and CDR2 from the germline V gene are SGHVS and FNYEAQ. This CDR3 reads CASSFSDNNEQFF. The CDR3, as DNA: TGTGCCAGCAGCTTTTCTGACAACAATGAGCAGTTCTTC.

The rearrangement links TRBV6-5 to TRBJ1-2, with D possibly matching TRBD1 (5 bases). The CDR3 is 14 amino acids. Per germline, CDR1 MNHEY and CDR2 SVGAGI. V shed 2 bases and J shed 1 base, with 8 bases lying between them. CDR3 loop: CASSYQTVNYGYTF. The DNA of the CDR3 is TGTGCCAGCAGTTACCAGACAGTTAACTATGGCTACACCTTC.

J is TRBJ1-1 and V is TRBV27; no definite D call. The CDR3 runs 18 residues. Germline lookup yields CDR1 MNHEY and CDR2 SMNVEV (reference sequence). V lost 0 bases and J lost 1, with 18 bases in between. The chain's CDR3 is CASSLSRVSRRENTEAFF. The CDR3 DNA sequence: TGTGCCAGCAGTTTATCCCGGGTCTCTCGACGAGAGAACACTGAAGCTTTCTTT.

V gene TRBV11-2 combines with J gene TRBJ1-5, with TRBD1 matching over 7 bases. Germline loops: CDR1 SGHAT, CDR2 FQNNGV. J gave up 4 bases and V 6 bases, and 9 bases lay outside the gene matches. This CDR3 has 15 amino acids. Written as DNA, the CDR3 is TGTGCCAGCAGGGATTCCGGGACAGATAATCAGCCCCAGCATTTT. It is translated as CASRDSGTDNQPQHF.

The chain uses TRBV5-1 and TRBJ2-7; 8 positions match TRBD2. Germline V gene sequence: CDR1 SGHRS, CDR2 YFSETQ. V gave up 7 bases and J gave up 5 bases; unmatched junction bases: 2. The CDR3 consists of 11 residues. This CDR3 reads CASAGGNEQYF. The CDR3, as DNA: TGCGCCAGCGCGGGAGGTAACGAGCAGTACTTC.

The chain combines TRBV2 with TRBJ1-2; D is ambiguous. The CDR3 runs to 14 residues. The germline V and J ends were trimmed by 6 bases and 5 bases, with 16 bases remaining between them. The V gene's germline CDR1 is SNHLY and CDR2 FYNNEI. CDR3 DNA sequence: TGTGCCAGCAGCCCCCGGGGTGCTTTTTATGGCTACACCTTC. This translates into CASSPRGAFYGYTF.

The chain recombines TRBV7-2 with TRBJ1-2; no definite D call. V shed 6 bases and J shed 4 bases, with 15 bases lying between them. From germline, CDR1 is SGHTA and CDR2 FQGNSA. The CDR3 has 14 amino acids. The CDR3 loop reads CASSPRGSFYGYTF. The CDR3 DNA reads TGTGCCAGCAGTCCCCGGGGAAGCTTCTATGGCTACACCTTC.

DNA for the CDR3: TGTGCCTGGACGGGACTAGCGGGGGACGAGCAGTACTTC. The encoded protein is CAWTGLAGDEQYF. The chain combines TRBV30 with TRBJ2-7; TRBD2 matches 14 bases. This CDR3 has 13 residues. After removal of 4 bases from V and 5 bases from J, the junction contained 1 base not matched to a gene. The germline V gene has CDR1 GTSNPN and CDR2 SVGIG (reference sequence). Combining the CDR3 with reference TRBV30 and TRBJ2-7 gives the whole variable domain SQTIHQWPATLVQPVGSPLSLECTVEGTSNPNLYWYRQAAGRGLQLLFYSVGIGQISSEVPQNLSASRPQDRQFILSSKKLLLSDSGFYLCAWTGLAGDEQYFGPGTRLTVT.

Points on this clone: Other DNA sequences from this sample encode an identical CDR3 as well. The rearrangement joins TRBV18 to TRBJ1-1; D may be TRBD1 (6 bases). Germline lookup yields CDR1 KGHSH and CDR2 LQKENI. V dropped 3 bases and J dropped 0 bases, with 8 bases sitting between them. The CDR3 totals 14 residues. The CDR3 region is CASSPQGLNTEAFF. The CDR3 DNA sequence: TGTGCCAGCTCACCGCAGGGGTTGAACACTGAAGCTTTCTTT.

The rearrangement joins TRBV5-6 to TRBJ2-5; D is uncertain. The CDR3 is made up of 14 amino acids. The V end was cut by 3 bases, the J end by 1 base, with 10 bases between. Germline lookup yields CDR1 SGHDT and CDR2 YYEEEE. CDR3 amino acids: CASSSPVAQETQYF. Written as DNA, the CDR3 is TGTGCCAGCAGCTCCCCTGTGGCCCAAGAGACCCAGTACTTC.

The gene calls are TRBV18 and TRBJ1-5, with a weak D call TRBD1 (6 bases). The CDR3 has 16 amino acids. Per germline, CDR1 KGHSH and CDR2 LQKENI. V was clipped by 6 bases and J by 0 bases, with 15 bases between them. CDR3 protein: CASSYRAGASNQPQHF. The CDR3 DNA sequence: TGTGCCAGCTCCTATCGAGCGGGGGCTAGCAATCAGCCCCAGCATTTT. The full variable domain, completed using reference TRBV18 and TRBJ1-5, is NAGVMQNPRHLVRRRGQEARLRCSPMKGHSHVYWYRQLPEEGLKFMVYLQKENIIDESGMPKERFSAEFPKEGPSILRIQQVVRGDSAAYFCASSYRAGASNQPQHFGDGTRLSIL.

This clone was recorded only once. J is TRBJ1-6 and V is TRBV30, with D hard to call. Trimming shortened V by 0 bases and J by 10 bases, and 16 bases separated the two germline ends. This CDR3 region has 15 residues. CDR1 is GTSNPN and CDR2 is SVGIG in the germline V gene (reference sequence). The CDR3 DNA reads TGTGCCTGGAGTGTAAGTGAGGCCTCCCGATCACCCCTCCACTTT. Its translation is CAWSVSEASRSPLHF.

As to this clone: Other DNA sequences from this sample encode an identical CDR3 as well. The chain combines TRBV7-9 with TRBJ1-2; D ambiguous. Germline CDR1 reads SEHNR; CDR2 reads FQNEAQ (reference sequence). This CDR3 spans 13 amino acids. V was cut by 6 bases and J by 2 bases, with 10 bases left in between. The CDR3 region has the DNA TGTGCCAGCAGTGGCGCGGCGAACTATGGCTACACCTTC. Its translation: CASSGAANYGYTF.

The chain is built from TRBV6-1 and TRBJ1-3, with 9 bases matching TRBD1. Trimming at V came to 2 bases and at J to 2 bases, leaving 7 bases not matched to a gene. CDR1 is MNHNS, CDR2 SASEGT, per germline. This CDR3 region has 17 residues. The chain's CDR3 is CASSEQRTGEAGNTIYF. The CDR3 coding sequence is TGTGCCAGCAGTGAACAAAGGACAGGGGAGGCTGGAAACACCATATATTTT.

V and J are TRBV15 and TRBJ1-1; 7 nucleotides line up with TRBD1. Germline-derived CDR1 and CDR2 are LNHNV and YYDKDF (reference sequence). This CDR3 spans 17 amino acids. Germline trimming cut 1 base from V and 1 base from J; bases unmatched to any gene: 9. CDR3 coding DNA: TGTGCCACCAGCAGAGCTAAGGCGACAGGGTGGAACACTGAAGCTTTCTTT. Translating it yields CATSRAKATGWNTEAFF.

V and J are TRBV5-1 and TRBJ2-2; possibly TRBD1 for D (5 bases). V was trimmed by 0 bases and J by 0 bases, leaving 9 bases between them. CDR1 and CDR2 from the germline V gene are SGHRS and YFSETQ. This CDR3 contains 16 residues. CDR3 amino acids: CASSLASGTNTGELFF. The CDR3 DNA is TGCGCCAGCAGCTTGGCCTCAGGGACGAACACCGGGGAGCTGTTTTTT.

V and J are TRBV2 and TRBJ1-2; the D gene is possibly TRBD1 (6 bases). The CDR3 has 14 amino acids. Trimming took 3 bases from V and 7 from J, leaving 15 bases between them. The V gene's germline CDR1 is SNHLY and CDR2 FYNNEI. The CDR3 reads CASSETGPAVGYTF. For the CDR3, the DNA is TGTGCCAGCAGTGAGACAGGCCCGGCGGTTGGCTACACCTTC.

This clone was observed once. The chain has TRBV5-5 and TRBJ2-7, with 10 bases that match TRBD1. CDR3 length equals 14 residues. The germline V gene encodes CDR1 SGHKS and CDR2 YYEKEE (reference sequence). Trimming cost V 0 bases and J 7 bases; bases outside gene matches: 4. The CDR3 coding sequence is TGTGCCAGCAGCTTGGGACAGGGGGCTAGGGAGCAGTACTTC. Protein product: CASSLGQGAREQYF.

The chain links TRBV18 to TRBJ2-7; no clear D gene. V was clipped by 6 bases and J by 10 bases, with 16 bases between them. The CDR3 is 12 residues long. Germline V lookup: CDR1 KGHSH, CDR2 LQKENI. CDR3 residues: CASSLSTNDQYF. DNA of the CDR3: TGTGCCAGCTCCCTCTCTACCAATGATCAGTACTTC. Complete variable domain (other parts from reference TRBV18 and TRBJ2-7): NAGVMQNPRHLVRRRGQEARLRCSPMKGHSHVYWYRQLPEEGLKFMVYLQKENIIDESGMPKERFSAEFPKEGPSILRIQQVVRGDSAAYFCASSLSTNDQYFGPGTRLTVT.

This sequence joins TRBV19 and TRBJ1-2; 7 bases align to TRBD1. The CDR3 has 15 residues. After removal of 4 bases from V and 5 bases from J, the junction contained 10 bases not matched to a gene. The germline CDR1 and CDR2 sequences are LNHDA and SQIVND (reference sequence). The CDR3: CASSNGDSTVYGYTF. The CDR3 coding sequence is TGTGCCAGTAGTAACGGGGACAGCACCGTTTATGGCTACACCTTC.

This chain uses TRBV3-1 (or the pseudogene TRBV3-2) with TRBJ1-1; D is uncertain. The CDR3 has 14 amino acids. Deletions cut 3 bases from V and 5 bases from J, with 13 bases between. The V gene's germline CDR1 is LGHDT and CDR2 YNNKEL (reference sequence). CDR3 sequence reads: CASSQYSGRTEAFF. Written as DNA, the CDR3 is TGTGCCAGCAGCCAGTACTCGGGTAGGACTGAAGCTTTCTTT.

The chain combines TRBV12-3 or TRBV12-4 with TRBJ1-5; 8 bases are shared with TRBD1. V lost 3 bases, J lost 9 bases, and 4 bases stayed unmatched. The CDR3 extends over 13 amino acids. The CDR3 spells CASSFEGTGPQHF. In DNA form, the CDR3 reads TGTGCCAGCAGTTTTGAAGGGACAGGGCCCCAGCATTTT.